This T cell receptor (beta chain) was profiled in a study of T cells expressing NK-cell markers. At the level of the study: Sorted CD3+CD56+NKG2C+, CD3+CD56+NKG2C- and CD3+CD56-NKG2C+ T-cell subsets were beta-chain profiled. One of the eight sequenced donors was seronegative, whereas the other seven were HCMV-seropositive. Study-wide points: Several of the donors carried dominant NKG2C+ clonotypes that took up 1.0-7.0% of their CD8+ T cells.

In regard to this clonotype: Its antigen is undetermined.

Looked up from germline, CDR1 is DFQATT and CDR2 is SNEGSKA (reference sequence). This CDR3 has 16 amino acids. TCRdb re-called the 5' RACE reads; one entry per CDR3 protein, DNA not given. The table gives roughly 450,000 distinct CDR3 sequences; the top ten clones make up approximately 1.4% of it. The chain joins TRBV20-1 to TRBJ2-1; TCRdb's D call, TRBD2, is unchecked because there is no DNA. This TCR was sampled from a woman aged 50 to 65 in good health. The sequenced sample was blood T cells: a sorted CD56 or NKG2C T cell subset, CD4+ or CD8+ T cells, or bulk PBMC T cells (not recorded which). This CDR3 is CSARPRLAALIVEQFF.